The 10 T cell receptor beta chains given below trace back to one sample, sequenced in a study of identical twins. TCRdb re-derived calls from the 5' RACE reads in MiXCR, one entry per CDR3 protein. The sample holds 200,000 to 250,000 distinct CDR3 sequences; more than 9.5% are singletons and the top ten take 4%. These data are also associated with another study on yellow fever vaccine responses in identical twins.

Material for sequencing was memory (CD45RO+) T cells sorted from blood. These receptors all stem from a young woman in good health.

This clonotype was observed at least ten times. V usage is TRBV19 and J usage is TRBJ2-5, with D maybe TRBD1 (6 bases). The CDR3 spans 17 residues. Germline V gene data show CDR1 as LNHDA and CDR2 as SQIVND (reference sequence). V was cut by 4 bases and J by 2 bases, with 20 bases left in between. The CDR3 protein is CASSTKRRATGQETQYF. The CDR3 DNA sequence: TGTGCCAGTAGTACCAAAAGGCGGGCGACAGGTCAAGAGACCCAGTACTTC.

This sequence joins TRBV18 and TRBJ1-3; no definite D call. CDR3 length equals 16 residues. Trimming removed 0 bases at V and 3 bases at J, with 12 bases between. The germline gives CDR1 KGHSH, CDR2 LQKENI. The CDR3, as DNA: TGTGCCAGCTCACCACCAGGCACCCCGAATGGAAACACCATATATTTT. Its protein is CASSPPGTPNGNTIYF.

This chain uses TRBV3-1 with TRBJ1-5; no reliable D call. The germline V gene encodes CDR1 LGHDT and CDR2 YNNKEL (reference sequence). V was trimmed by 5 bases and J by 2 bases, leaving 10 bases between them. CDR3 size: 14 residues. CDR3 residues: CASSSYGGNQPQHF. For the CDR3, the DNA is TGTGCCAGCAGCAGCTACGGGGGCAATCAGCCCCAGCATTTT. The entire variable domain, with the rest obtained from reference TRBV3-1 and TRBJ1-5, is as follows: DTAVSQTPKYLVTQMGNDKSIKCEQNLGHDTMYWYKQDSKKFLKIMFSYNNKELIINETVPNRFSPKSPDKAHLNLHINSLELGDSAVYFCASSSYGGNQPQHFGDGTRLSIL.

In its sample, this clonotype was seen a few times. The V gene is TRBV20-1, the J gene TRBJ2-1; D assignment may be TRBD1 or TRBD2 (5 bases each). V lost 3 bases and J lost 6, with 12 bases in between. The CDR3 runs 13 residues. Germline lookup yields CDR1 DFQATT and CDR2 SNEGSKA (reference sequence). The CDR3 DNA sequence: TGCAGTGCTAGGGGGGTGGTGAGCAATGAGCAGTTCTTC. Translating it yields CSARGVVSNEQFF.

This clonotype was picked up a small number of times. The J gene is TRBJ1-2, the V gene TRBV9; 7 positions match TRBD1. With V trimmed by 0 bases and J by 0 bases, 8 bases remained unmatched. Germline V gene lookup returns CDR1 SGDLS and CDR2 YYNGEE. CDR3 size: 17 residues. Here the CDR3 DNA reads TGTGCCAGCAGCGTAGGGGACAGATTCCTTTCTAACTATGGCTACACCTTC. This sequence encodes CASSVGDRFLSNYGYTF.

This clonotype was detected only a few times. This rearrangement joins TRBV20-1 to TRBJ2-2; tentative D call: TRBD2 (5 bases). The CDR3 is 11 amino acids. Germline V CDR1 and CDR2: DFQATT, SNEGSKA (reference sequence). Trimming removed 4 bases from V and 6 bases from J, with 6 bases in between. DNA of the CDR3: TGCAGTGCTATGAGGGCCGGGGAGCTGTTTTTT. The encoded protein is CSAMRAGELFF.

The chain carries TRBV30 and TRBJ1-4, with D perhaps TRBD1 (6 bases). With 5 bases removed from V and 5 bases from J, the gap between germline ends came to 15 bases. From germline, CDR1 is GTSNPN and CDR2 SVGIG (reference sequence). The CDR3 spans 14 residues. CDR3 residues: CAWETNGQNEKLFF. CDR3 coding DNA: TGTGCCTGGGAGACGAACGGACAGAATGAAAAACTGTTTTTT.

V and J are TRBV2 and TRBJ1-1; no reliable D call. There are 13 residues in the CDR3. Germline CDR1 is SNHLY and CDR2 is FYNNEI. Trimming removed 6 bases from V and 1 base from J, with 9 bases in between. In nucleotides, the CDR3 is TGTGCCAGCAGCACGGACGAGAACACTGAAGCTTTCTTT. Its translation: CASSTDENTEAFF. The whole variable domain, remainder taken from reference TRBV2 and TRBJ1-1, is EPEVTQTPSHQVTQMGQEVILRCVPISNHLYFYWYRQILGQKVEFLVSFYNNEISEKSEIFDDQFSVERPDGSNFTLKIRSTKLEDSAMYFCASSTDENTEAFFGQGTRLTVV.

The CDR3 DNA reads as TGCGCCAGTAACGTTAGGGGCGTCGGGGAGCTGTTTTTT. Translating it yields CASNVRGVGELFF. The rearrangement links TRBV5-1 to TRBJ2-2; maybe TRBD1 (5 bases). This CDR3 comprises 13 residues. Germline CDR1 is SGHRS and CDR2 is YFSETQ. V lost 8 bases and J lost 7, with 15 bases in between.

The chain combines TRBV21-1 with TRBJ1-2. TRBV21-1 is recorded as a pseudogene. The CDR3 length is 15 residues. Written as DNA, the CDR3 is TGTGCCAGCAGCAAGTCCGGGAGGGTCAACTATGGCTACACCTTC. Translation: CASSKSGRVNYGYTF.